A single sample gave rise to the 2 T cell receptor beta chains below, sequenced in a study of cytomegalovirus exposure and HLA in healthy donors. A multiplex PCR was run with 60 Vbeta primers and 13 Jbeta primers. Assay: immunoSEQ multiplex PCR; the TCRdb copy retains only in-frame clones and omits some. The table includes about 110,000 clones, 69% detected once. What was sequenced was PBMCs. The origin of the receptors is a woman aged 70-85 years in good health and CMV-seropositive.

The chain uses TRBV15 and TRBJ1-1; 8 bases are a match to TRBD1. CDR1 is LNHNV and CDR2 is YYDKDF in the germline V gene (reference sequence). The length of the CDR3 is 15 residues. The V and J ends lost 0 bases and 1 base, in that order; junction bases with no gene match: 1. The CDR3 nucleotides read TGTGCCACCAGCAGAGAGGACAGGGAGAACACTGAAGCTTTCTTT. Translating it yields CATSREDRENTEAFF.

This chain links TRBV27 with TRBJ2-7; D is ambiguous. This CDR3 is built from 14 residues. Trimming left V 6 bases short and J 0 bases short, with 12 bases between. Per germline, CDR1 MNHEY and CDR2 SMNVEV (reference sequence). The CDR3 DNA is TGTGCCAGCAGCCCCAGGTTTTCCTCCTACGAGCAGTACTTC. Its translation: CASSPRFSSYEQYF.